The entry below describes one TCR beta chain. This clonotype was detected many times. The antigen this receptor binds is unknown. No much larger clonotype is one base removed from it; base qualities were not supplied. The sample comes from a study of T-cell reconstitution after alpha-beta-depleted transplantation in children (dated by TCRdb to between 2015 and 2016). With respect to the entire study: Using TCR repertoire profiling, the study followed T-cell immune reconstitution in a quantitative way in children after TCRalphabeta/CD19-depleted allogeneic hematopoietic cell transplantation.

Measured from the cysteine to the phenylalanine, the CDR3 is 11 residues long. Only the CDR3 DNA stays, 33 bases, in frame from base 1. In the germline V gene, CDR1 corresponds to SQVTM and CDR2 to ANQGSEA. For this chain, trimming is 6 bases at the V end and 4 bases at the J end, and the number of junction bases without a gene match is 2. Libraries were constructed by PCR. TCRdb lists the instrument as Illumina HiSeq 2500. TCR library preparation used molecular barcoding, with unique molecular identifiers applied to normalize quantification of the TCRbeta repertoire. The public reads were reanalyzed by TCRdb: fastp trimming at Q25, MiXCR alignment, in-frame beta chains only. One record per CDR3 amino acid sequence lists the most common genes and DNA. This sample is represented by some 390,000 distinct CDR3 sequences; about a fifth of them were singletons. The ten largest clones add up to about 3.8% of the sample.

The sequence joins TRBV29-1 to TRBJ2-7; 8 of the junction bases match TRBD2. The input for sequencing was PBMCs from the stem cell graft donor, taken from the stem cell graft. This TCR derives from a human donor who donated a stem cell graft to a child with acute myeloid leukemia. CDR3 sequence: CSVSSGYEQYF. The nucleotide sequence reads TGCAGCGTCTCTAGCGGGTACGAGCAGTACTTC.